This T cell receptor (beta chain) was sequenced for a study of cytomegalovirus exposure and HLA in healthy donors. Findings and limits, study-wide: On later analysis, the bulk of CMV-associated TCR beta chains appeared to be HLA-restricted. TCR beta sequences reportedly predicted most subjects' HLA-A and HLA-B alleles accurately. The study dropped some indistinguishable V segments, TRBV6-2 and TRBV6-3 among them.

Trimming cost V 3 bases and J 0 bases, with 14 bases left between them. The CDR3 length is 15 residues. The germline V gene has CDR1 SQVTM and CDR2 ANQGSEA. PCR involved 60 Vbeta and 13 Jbeta primers. Per the authors' pipeline: The authors later counted about 80 million unique TCR beta chains, 9 million to 12 million of them shared. Repertoires were generated with immunoSEQ multiplex PCR, while TCRdb's copy carries only in-frame clones and drops some. V and J calls and clone size are as listed in that table; D and trimming were resolved from the DNA. The sample shows some 110,000 clones, 50% to 75% of them seen only once. This clone appeared once. What it binds is not known.

This clonotype was obtained from a woman aged 40-49 years in good health and CMV-seropositive. The chain has TRBV29-1 and TRBJ1-1, with D perhaps matching TRBD1 (5 bases). The specimen sequenced was PBMCs. The CDR3 DNA reads as TGCAGCGTTGAGGGGGGGTTAGGAATGAACACTGAAGCTTTCTTT. Protein sequence: CSVEGGLGMNTEAFF.